The 20 T cell receptor beta chains listed next were all sequenced from one sample in a study of cytomegalovirus exposure and HLA in healthy donors. The primer mix had 60 Vbeta and 13 Jbeta primers. Only in-frame clones appear in the TCRdb table, and some are missing; sequencing was by immunoSEQ multiplex PCR. Here the sample spans about 150,000 clones, around 84% being singletons. The material sequenced was PBMCs. All receptors come from a boy aged 2-9 years in good health and CMV-seronegative.

This clone was seen more than once but under ten times. This chain uses TRBV9 with TRBJ1-2; tentative D call: TRBD1 (6 bases). V lost 7 bases to trimming and J lost 2 bases, with 9 bases between them. CDR1 is SGDLS and CDR2 is YYNGEE in the germline V gene. This CDR3 is 12 amino acids long. The CDR3 DNA sequence: TGTGCCAGCCTCGGACAGAACTATGGCTACACCTTC. It specifies CASLGQNYGYTF.

This rearrangement joins TRBV5-8 to TRBJ1-5, with a weak D call TRBD1 (5 bases). Germline CDR1 reads SGHTS; CDR2 reads YDEGEE. The length of the CDR3 is 14 residues. The V end was cut by 1 base, the J end by 3 bases, with 8 bases between. CDR3 coding DNA: TGTGCCAGCAGCTTGCCAGGGTTCAATCAGCCCCAGCATTTT. It codes for CASSLPGFNQPQHF. Combining the CDR3 with reference TRBV5-8 and TRBJ1-5 gives the whole variable domain EAGVTQSPTHLIKTRGQQATLRCSPISGHTSVYWYQQALGLGLQFLLWYDEGEERNRGNFPPRFSGRQFPNYSSELNVNALELEDSALYLCASSLPGFNQPQHFGDGTRLSIL.

About this clone itself: The same CDR3 also results from other DNA sequences found in this sample. The rearrangement joins TRBV7-9 to TRBJ1-1, with a weak D call TRBD1 (6 bases). The CDR3 spans 13 residues. Germline V CDR1 and CDR2: SEHNR, FQNEAQ (reference sequence). V was shortened by 3 bases and J by 1 base, with 6 bases between the two germline ends. CDR3 residues: CASSLGQNTEAFF. In DNA form, the CDR3 reads TGTGCCAGCAGCTTGGGACAGAACACTGAAGCTTTCTTT.

This clone was seen a single time. The chain employs TRBV6-6 and TRBJ2-5, with a possible D match to TRBD2 (7 bases). Trimming cost V 5 bases and J 4 bases, with 20 bases left between them. The germline V gene has CDR1 MNHNY and CDR2 SVGAGI (reference sequence). The CDR3 has 16 residues. CDR3 bases: TGTGCCAGCAGTCCCTTGAGGGGCGCGGGGGCAGAGACCCAGTACTTC. Translated, it gives CASSPLRGAGAETQYF.

The chain is built from TRBV15 and TRBJ2-7; 7 nucleotides line up with TRBD2. The V and J ends lost 1 base and 3 bases, in that order; junction bases with no gene match: 6. Germline V gene sequence: CDR1 LNHNV, CDR2 YYDKDF (reference sequence). The CDR3 totals 15 residues. CDR3 in amino acids: CATSRVRDYLYEQYF. CDR3 DNA sequence: TGTGCCACCAGCAGAGTTAGGGACTACCTCTACGAGCAGTACTTC.

The chain joins TRBV5-4 to TRBJ1-5; TRBD1 aligns across 9 bases. The CDR3 extends over 15 amino acids. The trim removed 3 bases at V and 6 bases at J, leaving 7 bases unmatched. Germline CDR1 reads SGHNT; CDR2 reads YYREEE (reference sequence). CDR3 DNA: TGTGCCAGCAGCTCCGGGACAGGGAGCGGTCAGCCCCAGCATTTT. It specifies CASSSGTGSGQPQHF. Drawing the rest from reference TRBV5-4 and TRBJ1-5, the complete variable domain is ETGVTQSPTHLIKTRGQQVTLRCSSQSGHNTVSWYQQALGQGPQFIFQYYREEENGRGNFPPRFSGLQFPNYSSELNVNALELDDSALYLCASSSGTGSGQPQHFGDGTRLSIL.

V is TRBV6-1 and J is TRBJ2-3; D gene unclear. V was cut by 4 bases and J by 8 bases, with 10 bases left in between. CDR1 is MNHNS and CDR2 is SASEGT in the germline V gene. There are 12 residues in the CDR3. The CDR3: CASSGTQITQYF. The CDR3 DNA reads TGTGCCAGCAGTGGAACACAGATTACGCAGTATTTT.

CDR3 in amino acids: CASSLTGGGNTEAFF. The CDR3 DNA is TGTGCCAGCAGCCTCACAGGGGGCGGGAACACTGAAGCTTTCTTT. This chain connects TRBV7-6 to TRBJ1-1, with 9 bases lining up with TRBD1. The J segment lost 1 base and the V segment lost 5 bases, leaving 5 bases of the junction unmatched. The CDR3 is made up of 15 amino acids. The germline V gene encodes CDR1 SGHVS and CDR2 FNYEAQ.

The chain links TRBV10-1 to TRBJ1-4, with 8 bases lining up with TRBD1. The CDR3 sequence is 13 residues long. After removal of 7 bases from V and 7 bases from J, the junction contained 5 bases not matched to a gene. Germline lookup yields CDR1 WNHNN and CDR2 SYGVQD (reference sequence). CDR3 nucleotides: TGCGCCAGCATTGCAGGGGGCACTGAAAAACTGTTTTTT. Translation: CASIAGGTEKLFF.

For this clone: One end of the junction does not line up with germline, which may come from a read error. Other DNA variants within this sample encode the same CDR3. The V call is TRBV15, the J call TRBJ2-2; D is perhaps TRBD2 (5 bases). This CDR3 contains 16 residues. Germline CDR1 LNHNV, CDR2 YYDKDF (reference sequence). The chain's CDR3 is CATSIVRTGSTGELFF. The CDR3 coding sequence is TGTGCCACCAGCATCGTACGGACGGGGAGCACCGGGGAACTGTTTTTT.

With respect to this clone: Distinct nucleotide sequences in the sample also encode this CDR3. The rearrangement joins TRBV28 to TRBJ2-3; 8 positions agree with TRBD2. Trimming took 7 bases from V and 5 from J; bases not matched to a gene: 14. The CDR3 sequence is 16 residues long. CDR1 and CDR2 from the germline V gene are MDHEN and SYDVKM. The CDR3 loop reads CASTPGAGGNGDTQYF. CDR3 bases: TGTGCCAGCACCCCCGGGGCGGGAGGCAATGGAGATACGCAGTATTTT.

The CDR3 spells CASSEDRGPDTQYF. The DNA of the CDR3 is TGTGCCAGCAGCGAAGACAGGGGCCCAGATACGCAGTATTTT. J is TRBJ2-3 and V is TRBV7-9; 8 bases are shared with TRBD1. Germline V CDR1 and CDR2: SEHNR, FQNEAQ (reference sequence). The V segment lost 5 bases and the J segment 4 bases; nucleotides outside the gene matches: 5. This CDR3 is built from 14 residues. Together with reference TRBV7-9 and TRBJ2-3, the CDR3 gives the full variable domain: DTGVSQNPRHKITKRGQNVTFRCDPISEHNRLYWYRQTLGQGPEFLTYFQNEAQLEKSRLLSDRFSAERPKGSFSTLEIQRTEQGDSAMYLCASSEDRGPDTQYFGPGTRLTVL.

The chain carries TRBV28 and TRBJ1-1; D is possibly TRBD1 (6 bases). Trimming pared 8 bases from V and 1 base from J, leaving 14 bases between. The CDR3 consists of 14 residues. Germline CDR1 reads MDHEN; CDR2 reads SYDVKM. The CDR3 nucleotides read TGTGCCAGCGTAGACGGACAGCCGAACACTGAAGCTTTCTTT. Translating gives CASVDGQPNTEAFF. Full variable domain (missing parts from reference TRBV28 and TRBJ1-1): DVKVTQSSRYLVKRTGEKVFLECVQDMDHENMFWYRQDPGLGLRLIYFSYDVKMKEKGDIPEGYSVSREKKERFSLILESASTNQTSMYLCASVDGQPNTEAFFGQGTRLTVV.

The rearrangement uses TRBV29-1 and TRBJ1-2; D perhaps matches TRBD1 (5 bases). V was pared by 1 base and J by 4 bases, with 16 bases between. The CDR3 consists of 15 residues. Germline V gene lookup returns CDR1 SQVTM and CDR2 ANQGSEA. The CDR3 bases are TGCAGCGTTGAAGGGACACCTGAGCCCACCTATGGCTACACCTTC. This encodes CSVEGTPEPTYGYTF.

The chain uses TRBV27 and TRBJ2-3, with 9 bases aligning to TRBD1. Germline lookup yields CDR1 MNHEY and CDR2 SMNVEV (reference sequence). The CDR3 spans 15 residues. Germline trimming cut 5 bases from V and 5 bases from J; bases unmatched to any gene: 8. CDR3 DNA sequence: TGTGCCAGCAGTCCTCCGGGACAGGGCATAGATACGCAGTATTTT. Amino acids: CASSPPGQGIDTQYF.

The CDR3 here is CASSRGTGRGDGYTF. CDR3 DNA: TGTGCCAGCAGCAGGGGGACAGGGAGGGGCGATGGCTACACCTTC. The chain carries TRBV9 and TRBJ1-2; the match to TRBD1 covers 9 bases. Germline CDR1 is SGDLS and CDR2 is YYNGEE. This CDR3 comprises 15 residues. Trimming cost V 4 bases and J 6 bases; bases outside gene matches: 10.

As DNA, the CDR3 is TGTGCCAGCAGTCCCTCCCCCCTCTCTGGGGCCAACGTCCTGACTTTC. The encoded protein is CASSPSPLSGANVLTF. The rearrangement links TRBV27 to TRBJ2-6; no firm D call. Per germline, CDR1 MNHEY and CDR2 SMNVEV (reference sequence). The V gene lost 5 bases and the J gene lost 0 bases, with 11 bases spanning the gap. The CDR3 contains 16 residues.

This clone was observed a handful of times. V and J are TRBV6-1 and TRBJ2-1; no clear D gene. The CDR3 extends over 11 amino acids. Germline CDR1 MNHNS, CDR2 SASEGT. V was trimmed by 6 bases and J by 10 bases, leaving 10 bases between them. The CDR3 sequence is CASRSPGEQFF. The CDR3 nucleotides read TGTGCCAGCAGGTCCCCCGGGGAGCAGTTCTTC.

The CDR3 nucleotides read TGTGCCAGCAGCCCATACTACGAGCAGTACGTC. It codes for CASSPYYEQYV. The chain couples TRBV7-2 to TRBJ2-7; unclear D gene. CDR1 and CDR2 from the germline V gene are SGHTA and FQGNSA. With 5 bases removed from V and 3 bases from J, the gap between germline ends came to 5 bases. The CDR3 has 11 residues.

This chain connects TRBV30 to TRBJ1-2; D not certain. The V end lost 2 bases, the J end lost 3 bases, and 16 bases lay between the germline ends. CDR1 and CDR2 from the germline V gene are GTSNPN and SVGIG (reference sequence). The CDR3 totals 15 residues. DNA for the CDR3: TGTGCCTGGAGTACCCGGGTCCTGGGAGACTATGGCTACACCTTC. Protein: CAWSTRVLGDYGYTF. Drawing the rest from reference TRBV30 and TRBJ1-2, the complete variable domain is SQTIHQWPATLVQPVGSPLSLECTVEGTSNPNLYWYRQAAGRGLQLLFYSVGIGQISSEVPQNLSASRPQDRQFILSSKKLLLSDSGFYLCAWSTRVLGDYGYTFGSGTRLTVV.